These T cell receptor beta chains were read from a single sample in a study of T cell repertoires in cytomegalovirus infection. One entry per CDR3 protein results from TCRdb running MiXCR on the reads. The table records nearly 700,000 distinct CDR3 sequences, around a third of them present only once. Their target antigens are unknown. The source material was cultured PBMCs, sampled from culture after CMV antigen stimulation. The receptor source for this set is a human donor in good health (CMV status not recorded). Some clones in this sample may be carry-over from other donors' samples. The CDR3 runs from the conserved cysteine through the conserved F or W. D genes are given only for firm matches. For some rows the clone size is stated as once, few or many, or as a class when expanded; others skip it.

d_gene	v_gene	abundance	j_gene	CDR3nt	CDR3aa
TRBD2	TRBV7-2	.	TRBJ2-5	TGTGCCAGCAGCCGGACTAGCGGGGACCAAGAGACCCAGTACTTC	CASSRTSGDQETQYF
TRBD2	TRBV27	few	TRBJ2-3	TGTGCCAGCAGTTTGTCCCTAGCGGGACCCACAGATACGCAGTATTTT	CASSLSLAGPTDTQYF
TRBD2	TRBV7-2	many	TRBJ2-1	TGTGCCAGCAGCTTAGGCCCTAGCGGCAGCTACAATGAGCAGTTCTTC	CASSLGPSGSYNEQFF
.	TRBV19	few	TRBJ2-3	TGTGCCAGTAGTACTCAGGGCGGAGGAAGCACAGATACGCAGTATTTT	CASSTQGGGSTDTQYF
TRBD1	TRBV7-8	.	TRBJ1-3	TGTGCCAGCAGCCTTGTCGGGACAGCAAGGACTGGAAACACCATATATTTT	CASSLVGTARTGNTIYF
.	TRBV6-2/TRBV6-3	.	TRBJ2-5	TGTGCCAGCAGACCTCCAGGAAAAGAGACCCAGTACTTC	CASRPPGKETQYF
TRBD2	TRBV7-2	few	TRBJ2-1	TGTGCCAGCAGCTTAGGTCCGACCGGGACTACCTCCTACAATGAGCAGTTCTTC	CASSLGPTGTTSYNEQFF
.	TRBV11-1	.	TRBJ2-1	TGTGCCAGCAGCACCCCGGGCCTAAGTCCTTGGGCCAATGAGCAGTTCTTC	CASSTPGLSPWANEQFF
TRBD2	TRBV7-6	many	TRBJ2-3	TGTGCCAGCAGCCCAGGGGCGGCGGGGGGTGCCACAGATACGCAGTATTTT	CASSPGAAGGATDTQYF
.	TRBV6-5	.	TRBJ2-7	TGTGCCAGCAGCGGGGGGCCCTCCTACGAGCAGTACTTC	CASSGGPSYEQYF
.	TRBV12-3/TRBV12-4	.	TRBJ2-3	TGTGCCAGCAGGACTGATCGCACAGATACGCAGTATTTT	CASRTDRTDTQYF
.	TRBV7-2	few	TRBJ2-5	TGTGCCAGCAGCCTGCGTCCGGGACGCGGGTACTTC	CASSLRPGRGYF
TRBD1	TRBV28	few	TRBJ1-4	TGTGCCAGCAGTTTTGGGACAGCTAATGAAAAACTGTTTTTT	CASSFGTANEKLFF
.	TRBV7-2	.	TRBJ2-3	TGTGCCAGCAGCTTTGAATGGTCAGATACGCAGTATTTT	CASSFEWSDTQYF
.	TRBV7-2	.	TRBJ2-7	TGTGCCAGCAGCTTAGTTCTTAGCGGACCCTACGAGCAGTACTTC	CASSLVLSGPYEQYF
.	TRBV5-6	.	TRBJ2-7	TGTGCCAGCAGCGAAGCCACTAGTTACGAGCAGTACTTC	CASSEATSYEQYF
TRBD1	TRBV7-6	few	TRBJ2-7	TGTGCCAGCAGCCTCTTGACAGGGAATGGCGAGCAGTACTTC	CASSLLTGNGEQYF
.	TRBV25-1	once	TRBJ1-6	TGTGCCAGCTGTGCTTATAATTCACCCCTCCACTTT	CASCAYNSPLHF
.	TRBV12-3/TRBV12-4	few	TRBJ2-3	TGTGCCAGCAGTCGGGCCCTCACGCAGTATTTT	CASSRALTQYF
TRBD2	TRBV27	few	TRBJ2-5	TGTGCCAGCAGTTTATTCGGACTAGCGGGAGTTAAAGAGACCCAGTACTTC	CASSLFGLAGVKETQYF
TRBD1	TRBV25-1	few	TRBJ1-5	TGTGCCAGCAGTGAGGCAGGGGGCTACAATCAGCCCCAGCATTTT	CASSEAGGYNQPQHF
.	TRBV6-1	few	TRBJ2-2	TGTGCCAGCAGTCTAGGAGGGAGGGGGAGGACCGGGGAGCTGTTTTTT	CASSLGGRGRTGELFF
.	TRBV6-2/TRBV6-3	.	TRBJ2-7	TGTGCCAGCGGCCGCGGGGGCTTAAGCTCCTACGAGCAGTACTTC	CASGRGGLSSYEQYF
TRBD1	TRBV2	.	TRBJ2-3	TGTGCCGGCCAACAGGGGGCTGTCACAGATACGCAGTATTTT	CAGQQGAVTDTQYF
TRBD2	TRBV11-2	.	TRBJ2-6	TGTGCCAGCAGGGACCTTATTGGCGGGGACTACTCTGGGGCCAACGTCCTGACTTTC	CASRDLIGGDYSGANVLTF
.	TRBV19	few	TRBJ1-5	TGTGCCAGTAGTATAACGGCAGGATCCTATAGCAATCAGCCCCAGCATTTT	CASSITAGSYSNQPQHF
.	TRBV12-3/TRBV12-4	.	TRBJ2-3	TGTGCGAGGAAAACCTTCACAGATACGCAGTATTTT	CARKTFTDTQYF
TRBD2	TRBV5-4	.	TRBJ2-3	TGTGCCAGCAGCTTCCCCCGAGCGGGAGGGACAGATACGCAGTATTTT	CASSFPRAGGTDTQYF
.	TRBV3-1	.	TRBJ2-7	TGTGCCAGCAGCCCCCCAGGGATGCGGGAGCAGTACTTC	CASSPPGMREQYF
.	TRBV4-1	.	TRBJ2-6	TGCGCCAGCAGCCGGGACTTCCTCGCTAGTGGGGCCAACGTCCTGACTTTC	CASSRDFLASGANVLTF
.	TRBV18	.	TRBJ1-1	TGTGCCAGCTCACCACGGTCCAGCATGAACACTGAAGCTTTCTTT	CASSPRSSMNTEAFF
.	TRBV10-3	.	TRBJ1-2	TGTGCCATCCGCGACGCGACGGACTATGGCTACACCTTC	CAIRDATDYGYTF
.	TRBV12-3/TRBV12-4	.	TRBJ2-1	TGTGCCAGCACGGGGCGCGCTACGAACCCAGCCCGCAATGAGCAGTTCTTC	CASTGRATNPARNEQFF
.	TRBV5-1	.	TRBJ1-1	TGCGCCAGCAGCTTGGCCGGGTGGGTAAGCACTGAAGCTTTCTTT	CASSLAGWVSTEAFF
TRBD2	TRBV14	.	TRBJ2-2	TGTGCCAGCAGCCTCATCGACCGGCGGACTAGCGGGAGGGCCCTTGGGACCGGGGAGCTGTTTTTT	CASSLIDRRTSGRALGTGELFF
.	TRBV7-9	.	TRBJ2-7	TGTGCCAGCAGCTTCAGGGTACGGAACGAGCAGTACTTC	CASSFRVRNEQYF
TRBD1	TRBV12-3/TRBV12-4	.	TRBJ1-5	TGTGCCAGTTCGGGACAGTCGAATCAGCCCCAGCATTTT	CASSGQSNQPQHF
.	TRBV4-3	.	TRBJ2-7	TGCGCCAGCAGCCAGCGCTCCGACTCCGGGGGCTCCTACGAGCAGTACTTC	CASSQRSDSGGSYEQYF
TRBD1	TRBV5-6	few	TRBJ2-3	TGTGCCAGCAGCCCAGCCGGGACAGGGGACACAGATACGCAGTATTTT	CASSPAGTGDTDTQYF
.	TRBV7-9	few	TRBJ2-3	TGTGCCAGCAGCTTCAGGACTTTCCCTCCAGATACGCAGTATTTT	CASSFRTFPPDTQYF
TRBD2	TRBV20-1	.	TRBJ2-3	TGCAGTACATCGCCGGGGGGGCTCACAGATACGCAGTATTTT	CSTSPGGLTDTQYF
TRBD2	TRBV7-6	.	TRBJ2-2	TGTGCCGGATTTCTAGCGGGCCTCACCGGGGAGCTGTTTTTT	CAGFLAGLTGELFF
.	TRBV20-1	.	TRBJ2-7	TGCAGTGCTAGACCGTCGGGAGTCCGCTACGAGCAGTACTTC	CSARPSGVRYEQYF
.	TRBV30	.	TRBJ1-1	TGTGCCTGGAGGGAGGGTCTCGAAGCTTTCTTT	CAWREGLEAFF